The clone carrying this TCR beta chain was counted at least ten times. This CDR3 region has 14 residues. V shed 4 bases and J 4 bases; nucleotides not matched to a gene: 5. Per germline, CDR1 SGHTA and CDR2 FQGNSA. Libraries were prepared by immunoSEQ multiplex PCR; TCRdb keeps only in-frame clonotypes and omits some of them. The counts give around 35,000 clones, none of them seen only once; roughly 6.7% is held by the top ten. The data are from a study of T cells after posttransplantation cyclophosphamide. The sequenced sample consisted of PBMCs. The sequence derives from a woman aged 50 to 65 in good health and a related stem cell transplant donor. The rearrangement links TRBV7-2 to TRBJ2-5; 8 nucleotides align to TRBD2. The CDR3 sequence: CASSSPGGRETQYF. The CDR3 region has the DNA TGTGCCAGCAGCTCACCGGGGGGGAGAGAGACCCAGTACTTC.